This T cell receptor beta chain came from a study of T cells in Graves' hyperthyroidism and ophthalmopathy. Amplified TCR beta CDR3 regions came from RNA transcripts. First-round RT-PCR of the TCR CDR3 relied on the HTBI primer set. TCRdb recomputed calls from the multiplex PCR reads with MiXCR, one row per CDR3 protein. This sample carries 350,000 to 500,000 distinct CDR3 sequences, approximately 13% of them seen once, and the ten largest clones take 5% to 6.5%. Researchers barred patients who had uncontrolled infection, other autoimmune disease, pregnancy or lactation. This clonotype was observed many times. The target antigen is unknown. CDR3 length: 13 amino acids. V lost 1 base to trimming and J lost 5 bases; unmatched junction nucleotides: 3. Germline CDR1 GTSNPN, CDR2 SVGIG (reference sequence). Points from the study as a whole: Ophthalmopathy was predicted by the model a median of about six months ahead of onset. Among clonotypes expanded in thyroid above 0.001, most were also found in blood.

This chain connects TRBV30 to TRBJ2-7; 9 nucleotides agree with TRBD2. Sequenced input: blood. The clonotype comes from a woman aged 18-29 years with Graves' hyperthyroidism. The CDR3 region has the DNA TGTGCCTGGAGTGGAGGGACTAGCAACGAGCAGTACTTC. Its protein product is CAWSGGTSNEQYF.